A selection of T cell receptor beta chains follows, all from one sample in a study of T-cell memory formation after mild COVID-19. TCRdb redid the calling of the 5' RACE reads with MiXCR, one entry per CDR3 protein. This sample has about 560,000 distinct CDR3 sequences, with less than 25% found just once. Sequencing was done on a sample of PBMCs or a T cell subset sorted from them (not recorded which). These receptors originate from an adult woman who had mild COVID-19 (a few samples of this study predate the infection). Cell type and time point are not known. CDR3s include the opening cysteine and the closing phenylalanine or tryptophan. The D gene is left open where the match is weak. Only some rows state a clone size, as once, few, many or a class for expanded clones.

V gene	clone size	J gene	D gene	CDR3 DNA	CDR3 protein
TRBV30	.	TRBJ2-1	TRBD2	TGTGCCTGGAGTTACCCTTTCGGGAGGGTTAGCAATGAGCAGTTCTTC	CAWSYPFGRVSNEQFF
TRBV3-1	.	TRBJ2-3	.	TGTGCCAGCAGCCAAGAGGTGGCTAGCACAGATACGCAGTATTTT	CASSQEVASTDTQYF
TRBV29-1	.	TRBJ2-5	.	TGCAGCGTTACGGCCCGCGGCCAAGAGACCCAGTACTTC	CSVTARGQETQYF
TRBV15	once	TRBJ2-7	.	TGTGCCACCAGCAGACTCGGGACACCTCCCCTGTACTTC	CATSRLGTPPLYF
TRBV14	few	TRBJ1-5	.	TGTGCCAGCAGCCAGCCTAAGACTCTGCCGAGTCAGCCCCAGCATTTT	CASSQPKTLPSQPQHF
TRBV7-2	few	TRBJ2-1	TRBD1	TGTGCCAGCAGCCTCGGGGGTTTATGGGACAGGGGAGGGGATGAGCAGTTCTTC	CASSLGGLWDRGGDEQFF
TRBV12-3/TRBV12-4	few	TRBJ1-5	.	TGTGCCAGCAGTTTATTGCAGGGATCGGGTCAGCCCCAGCATTTT	CASSLLQGSGQPQHF
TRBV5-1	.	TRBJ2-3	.	TGCGCCAGCAGCTTGAGAGCGCCGACAGATACGCAGTATTTT	CASSLRAPTDTQYF
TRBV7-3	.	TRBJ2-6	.	TGTGCCAGCAGCTTAACGGGGGTGCTCTCTGGGGCCAACGTCCTGACTTTC	CASSLTGVLSGANVLTF
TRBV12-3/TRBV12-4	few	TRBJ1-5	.	TGTGCCAGCAGTCCAGGAAAAGAGGGCAATCAGCCCCAGCATTTT	CASSPGKEGNQPQHF
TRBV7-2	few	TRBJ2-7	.	TGTGCCAGCAGCTTAGCGGGGCAGGGGTACTACGAGCAGTACTTC	CASSLAGQGYYEQYF
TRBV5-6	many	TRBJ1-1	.	TGTGCCAGCAGCACCCTAAGGGGGGGGAACACTGAAGCTTTCTTT	CASSTLRGGNTEAFF
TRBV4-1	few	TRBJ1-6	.	TGCGCCAGCAGCCAAGAATCCGCACGGTCTTCACCCCTCCACTTT	CASSQESARSSPLHF
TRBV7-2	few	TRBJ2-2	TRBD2	TGTGCCAGCAGCTACTGGACTAGCGGGAGTTCCGGGGAGCTGTTTTTT	CASSYWTSGSSGELFF
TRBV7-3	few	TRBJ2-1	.	TGTGCCAGCAGCACACGGCCCTCCTACAATGAGCAGTTCTTC	CASSTRPSYNEQFF
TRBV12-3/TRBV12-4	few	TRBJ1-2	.	TGTGCCAGCAGTTTGGGAGGGCAGGCCCCGCTGCCCTACACCTTC	CASSLGGQAPLPYTF
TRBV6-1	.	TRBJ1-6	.	TGTGCCAGCAGTGAAGGTCGGGGGGGAAATTCACCCCTCCACTTT	CASSEGRGGNSPLHF
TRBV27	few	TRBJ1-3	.	TGTGCCAGCAGTTTATCCAGCACCTCTGGAAACACCATATATTTT	CASSLSSTSGNTIYF
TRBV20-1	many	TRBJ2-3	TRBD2	TGCAGTGCTAGAAGACTAGCGGCCACAGATACGCAGTATTTT	CSARRLAATDTQYF
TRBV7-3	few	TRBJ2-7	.	TGTGCCAGCAGCTGGACAGGAGGGGTTCGGGAGGAGCAGTACTTC	CASSWTGGVREEQYF
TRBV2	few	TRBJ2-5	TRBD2	TGTGCCAGCAAACCGGGACTAGCGGGACCAGAGACCCAGTACTTC	CASKPGLAGPETQYF
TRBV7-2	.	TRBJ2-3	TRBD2	TGTGCCAGCAGCTTAGCGGGTAGCGGGCACAATACGCAGTATTTT	CASSLAGSGHNTQYF
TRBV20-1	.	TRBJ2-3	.	TGCAGTGCTAGAGTCCCGGGACTGGCCTACGAGGCAGATACGCAGTATTTT	CSARVPGLAYEADTQYF
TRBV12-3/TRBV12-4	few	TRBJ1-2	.	TGTGCCAGCAGATACAGGGTGGGCTATGGCTACACCTTC	CASRYRVGYGYTF
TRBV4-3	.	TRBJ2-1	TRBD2	TGCGCCAGCAGCCAAGATCTCCCTAGCGGGACTAGCAATGAGCAGTTCTTC	CASSQDLPSGTSNEQFF
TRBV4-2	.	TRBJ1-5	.	TGTGCCAGCAGCCAAGATAAAAAGGGGGGCAATCAGCCCCAGCATTTT	CASSQDKKGGNQPQHF
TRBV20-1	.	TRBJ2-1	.	TGCAGTGCTGAGACTGAGAAGCAGTTCTTC	CSAETEKQFF
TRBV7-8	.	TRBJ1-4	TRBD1	TGTGCCAGCAGCTCCAAGAGGACAGGGGCTTTAAGTGAAAAACTGTTTTTT	CASSSKRTGALSEKLFF
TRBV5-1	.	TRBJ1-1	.	TGCGCCAGCACCTTAGAAGGACAGAGGAACACTGAAGCTTTCTTT	CASTLEGQRNTEAFF
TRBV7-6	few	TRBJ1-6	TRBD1	TGTGCCAGCAGCTTATATGGTGTTGGACAGGGTAATTCACCCCTCCACTTT	CASSLYGVGQGNSPLHF
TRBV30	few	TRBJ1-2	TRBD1	TGTGCCTGGAGAGGACAGGGGAGCTATGGCTACACCTTC	CAWRGQGSYGYTF
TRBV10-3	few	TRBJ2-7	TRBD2	TGTGCCATCAGTGTGGCTAGCGGGGGACTCTACGAGCAGTACTTC	CAISVASGGLYEQYF